The source of this T cell receptor (beta chain) is a study of CD8+ T cells in alopecia areata. Sample treatment: oral pan-JAK inhibitor, 5-10 mg twice daily. After isolation, RNA underwent reverse transcription to generate cDNA as the sequencing template. Profiled with immunoSEQ multiplex PCR; TCRdb holds only in-frame clones, not every one. The top ten clones hold 20% to 25% of a sample with about 76,000 clones, roughly 70% of them seen once. This clone was seen a few times. This CDR3 is 14 amino acids long. Trimming removed 6 bases at V and 0 bases at J, with 12 bases between. Germline CDR1 is MGHDK and CDR2 is SYGVNS.

This clonotype originated in a human donor with alopecia areata. The chain uses TRBV25-1 and TRBJ2-7; a possible D gene is TRBD2 (6 bases). Sequenced material: CD8+ T cells sorted from blood, taken at week 24, from a patient treated with tofacitinib. The CDR3 here is CASSPWGDSYEQYF. DNA of the CDR3: TGTGCCAGCAGCCCTTGGGGGGACTCCTACGAGCAGTACTTC.